These 15 T cell receptor beta chains were all obtained from the same sample, sequenced in a study of blood T cell repertoires in COVID-19. The table came from immunoSEQ multiplex PCR; TCRdb's copy has only in-frame clones and leaves some out. The sample holds about 30,000 clones, 90% seen once. Sequencing used peripheral blood. These receptors all come from a man in his sixties with active or convalescent COVID-19.

Here the CDR3 reads CASKVAGQETQYF. The CDR3 DNA reads TGTGCCAGCAAGGTAGCGGGACAAGAGACCCAGTACTTC. The chain has TRBV28 and TRBJ2-5, with TRBD2 matching 8 bases. Germline values: CDR1 MDHEN, CDR2 SYDVKM. The CDR3 length is 13 residues. V was pared by 7 bases and J by 2 bases, with 3 bases of the junction left unmatched.

The chain links TRBV5-1 to TRBJ1-2; 8 bases match TRBD1. Germline V gives CDR1 SGHRS, CDR2 YFSETQ. Germline trimming cut 5 bases from V and 5 bases from J; bases unmatched to any gene: 8. The CDR3 consists of 14 residues. The CDR3 sequence is CASRQSGTGYGYTF. The DNA of the CDR3 is TGCGCCAGCAGACAAAGCGGGACAGGTTATGGCTACACCTTC.

The gene calls are TRBV2 and TRBJ1-6; possible D gene TRBD1, 5 bases. V was shortened by 7 bases and J by 5 bases, with 6 bases between the two germline ends. Germline V gene data show CDR1 as SNHLY and CDR2 as FYNNEI. The CDR3 has 12 residues. CDR3 in amino acids: CASTTDNSPLHF. CDR3 coding DNA: TGTGCCAGCACGACAGATAATTCACCCCTCCACTTT. Full variable domain (missing parts from reference TRBV2 and TRBJ1-6): EPEVTQTPSHQVTQMGQEVILRCVPISNHLYFYWYRQILGQKVEFLVSFYNNEISEKSEIFDDQFSVERPDGSNFTLKIRSTKLEDSAMYFCASTTDNSPLHFGNGTRLTVT.

The rearrangement joins TRBV11-1 to TRBJ2-3, with a weak D call TRBD2 (6 bases). Germline V gives CDR1 SGHAT, CDR2 FQDESV (reference sequence). The CDR3 length is 14 residues. Trimming cost V 7 bases and J 1 base, with 12 bases left between them. CDR3 DNA sequence: TGTGCCAGCACCCCGGGACTGGGCACAGATACGCAGTATTTT. Encoded protein: CASTPGLGTDTQYF. The whole variable domain, filled in from reference TRBV11-1 and TRBJ2-3, reads EAEVAQSPRYKITEKSQAVAFWCDPISGHATLYWYRQILGQGPELLVQFQDESVVDDSQLPKDRFSAERLKGVDSTLKIQPAELGDSAMYLCASTPGLGTDTQYFGPGTRLTVL.

CDR3: CASSSFLEIYEQYF. The CDR3 DNA follows: TGTGCCAGCAGTTCTTTTTTAGAGATCTACGAGCAGTACTTC. The V call is TRBV28, the J call TRBJ2-7, with unresolved D. Germline V CDR1 and CDR2: MDHEN, SYDVKM. The CDR3 extends over 14 amino acids. The germline V and J ends were trimmed by 4 bases and 3 bases, with 13 bases remaining between them.

The chain has TRBV19 and TRBJ1-1, with 7 nucleotides matching TRBD1. V shed 3 bases and J 0 bases; nucleotides not matched to a gene: 7. The CDR3 has 16 amino acids. Germline V gives CDR1 LNHDA, CDR2 SQIVND (reference sequence). This chain's CDR3 is CASSIPGTDMNTEAFF. The CDR3 nucleotides are TGTGCCAGTAGTATTCCCGGGACAGACATGAACACTGAAGCTTTCTTT.

The chain combines TRBV11-2 with TRBJ2-5, with 9 bases that match TRBD1. The CDR3 is 13 amino acids. Germline assignment: CDR1 SGHAT and CDR2 FQNNGV. V dropped 7 bases and J dropped 5; count of bases not matched to a gene: 5. CDR3 sequence (DNA): TGTGCCAGCACCAAGACAGGGGGTGAGACCCAGTACTTC. Amino acids: CASTKTGGETQYF.

The V gene is TRBV10-1, the J gene TRBJ2-5; a weak D match, TRBD1 (5 bases). V dropped 3 bases and J dropped 4 bases, with 12 bases sitting between them. Per germline, CDR1 WNHNN and CDR2 SYGVQD (reference sequence). The CDR3 totals 14 residues. CDR3 bases: TGCGCCAGCAGTGATCCCGGACATCTAGAGACCCAGTACTTC. It codes for CASSDPGHLETQYF.

The gene calls are TRBV25-1 and TRBJ2-5; the D is unclear. V lost 7 bases and J 5 bases, leaving 11 bases between the germline ends. The germline CDR1 and CDR2 sequences are MGHDK and SYGVNS. This CDR3 spans 12 amino acids. CDR3 sequence: CASTSRGETQYF. CDR3 DNA sequence: TGTGCCAGCACGTCGCGAGGTGAGACCCAGTACTTC.

The V and J genes are TRBV18 and TRBJ1-5; D call uncertain. Between the trimmed V and J ends, which lost 6 bases and 5 bases, there was a span of 17 bases. Germline lookup yields CDR1 KGHSH and CDR2 LQKENI. The CDR3 runs 15 residues. As DNA, the CDR3 is TGTGCCAGCTCCCCGGGTCAGACTCGGGATCAGCCCCAGCATTTT. It yields the protein CASSPGQTRDQPQHF.

The chain has TRBV5-6 and TRBJ1-3; D gene unclear. This CDR3 spans 14 amino acids. Germline CDR1 reads SGHDT; CDR2 reads YYEEEE. V dropped 0 bases and J dropped 3 bases, with 7 bases sitting between them. As DNA, the CDR3 is TGTGCCAGCAGCTTGGAAGCATTTGGAAACACCATATATTTT. It encodes CASSLEAFGNTIYF.

This chain connects TRBV2 to TRBJ2-3; no clear D. CDR1 is SNHLY, CDR2 FYNNEI, per germline. Trimming removed 5 bases at V and 7 bases at J, with 19 bases between. This CDR3 is built from 15 residues. CDR3 sequence reads: CASSFGRRPFNTQYF. In nucleotides, the CDR3 is TGTGCCAGCAGTTTTGGGCGCAGGCCCTTTAATACGCAGTATTTT.

This chain joins TRBV7-2 and TRBJ2-1, with 7 bases fitting TRBD1. CDR3 size: 15 residues. Germline V lookup: CDR1 SGHTA, CDR2 FQGNSA. V trimming: 5 bases; J trimming: 1 base; junction bases outside the gene matches: 5. CDR3 sequence: CASSMTGRSYNEQFF. The CDR3 DNA is TGTGCCAGCAGCATGACAGGGCGGTCCTACAATGAGCAGTTCTTC.

The chain links TRBV6-5 to TRBJ1-1; D uncertain. The CDR3 extends over 14 amino acids. Germline V CDR1 and CDR2: MNHEY, SVGAGI. Trimming shortened V by 1 base and J by 2 bases, and 8 bases separated the two germline ends. CDR3 DNA: TGTGCCAGCAGTTACTTGGACTTCAACACTGAAGCTTTCTTT. It encodes CASSYLDFNTEAFF.

The J gene is TRBJ2-1, the V gene TRBV18; TRBD2 matches at 11 bases. With V trimmed by 3 bases and J by 7 bases, 8 bases remained unmatched. The CDR3 is made up of 16 amino acids. From germline, CDR1 is KGHSH and CDR2 LQKENI. The CDR3 here is CASSPGLAGPHNEQFF. The DNA of the CDR3 is TGTGCCAGCTCACCCGGACTAGCGGGCCCTCATAATGAGCAGTTCTTC.